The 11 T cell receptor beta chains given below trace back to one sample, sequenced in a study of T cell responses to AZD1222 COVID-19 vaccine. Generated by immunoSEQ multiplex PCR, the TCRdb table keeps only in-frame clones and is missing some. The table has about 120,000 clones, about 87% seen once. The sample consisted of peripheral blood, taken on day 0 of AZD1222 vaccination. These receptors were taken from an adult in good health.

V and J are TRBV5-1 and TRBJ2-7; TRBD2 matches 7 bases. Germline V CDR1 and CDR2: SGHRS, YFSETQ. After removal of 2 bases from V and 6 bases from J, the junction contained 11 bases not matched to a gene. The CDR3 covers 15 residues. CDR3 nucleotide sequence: TGCGCCAGCAGCTTTGGGGGGGTGATTATTAGCGAGCAGTACTTC. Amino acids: CASSFGGVIISEQYF.

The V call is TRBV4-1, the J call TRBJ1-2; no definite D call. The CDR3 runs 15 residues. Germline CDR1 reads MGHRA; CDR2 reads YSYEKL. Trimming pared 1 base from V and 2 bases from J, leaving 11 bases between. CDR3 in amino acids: CASSQVGSANYGYTF. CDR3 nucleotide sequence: TGCGCCAGCAGCCAAGTAGGGTCAGCCAACTATGGCTACACCTTC.

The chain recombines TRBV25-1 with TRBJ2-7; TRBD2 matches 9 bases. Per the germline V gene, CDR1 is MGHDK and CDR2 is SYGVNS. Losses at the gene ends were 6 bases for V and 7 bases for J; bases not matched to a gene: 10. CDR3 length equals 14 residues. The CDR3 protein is CASSPYSGSLEQYF. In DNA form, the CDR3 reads TGTGCCAGCAGCCCCTATAGCGGGAGTTTAGAGCAGTACTTC.

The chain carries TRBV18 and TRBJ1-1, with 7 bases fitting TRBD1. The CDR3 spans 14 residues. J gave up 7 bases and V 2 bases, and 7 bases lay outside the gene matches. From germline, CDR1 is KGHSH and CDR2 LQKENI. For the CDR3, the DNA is TGTGCCAGCTCACCAGGGGTGGGACAGAGTGAAGCTTTCTTT. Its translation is CASSPGVGQSEAFF.

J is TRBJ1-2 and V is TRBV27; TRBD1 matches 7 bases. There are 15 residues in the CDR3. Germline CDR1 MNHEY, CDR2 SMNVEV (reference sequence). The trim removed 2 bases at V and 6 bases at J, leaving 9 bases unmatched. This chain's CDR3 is CASSLTRGKEDGYTF. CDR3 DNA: TGTGCCAGCAGTTTAACCAGGGGGAAGGAAGATGGCTACACCTTC.

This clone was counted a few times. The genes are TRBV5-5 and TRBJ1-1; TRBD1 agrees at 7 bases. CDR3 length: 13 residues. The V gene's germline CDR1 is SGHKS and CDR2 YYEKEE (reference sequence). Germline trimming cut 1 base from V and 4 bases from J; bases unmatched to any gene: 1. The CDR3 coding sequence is TGTGCCAGCAGCTTGCAGGGGGGCACTGAAGCTTTCTTT. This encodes CASSLQGGTEAFF.

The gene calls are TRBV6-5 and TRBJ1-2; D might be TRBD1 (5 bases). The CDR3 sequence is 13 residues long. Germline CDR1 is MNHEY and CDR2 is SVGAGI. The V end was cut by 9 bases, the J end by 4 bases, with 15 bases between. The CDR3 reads CASGPRGGYGYTF. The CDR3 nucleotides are TGTGCCAGTGGGCCAAGGGGTGGCTATGGCTACACCTTC.

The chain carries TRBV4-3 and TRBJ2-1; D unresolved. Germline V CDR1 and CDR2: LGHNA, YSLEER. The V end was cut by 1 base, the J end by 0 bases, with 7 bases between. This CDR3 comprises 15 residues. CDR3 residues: CASSQGSVSYNEQFF. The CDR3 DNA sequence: TGCGCCAGCAGCCAAGGTTCCGTCTCCTACAATGAGCAGTTCTTC.

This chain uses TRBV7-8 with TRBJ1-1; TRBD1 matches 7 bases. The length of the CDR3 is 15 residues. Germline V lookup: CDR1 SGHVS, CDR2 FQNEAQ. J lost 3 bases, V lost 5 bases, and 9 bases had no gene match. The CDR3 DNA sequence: TGTGCCAGCAGCCCCGACAGGGTAGGGTACACTGAAGCTTTCTTT. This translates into CASSPDRVGYTEAFF. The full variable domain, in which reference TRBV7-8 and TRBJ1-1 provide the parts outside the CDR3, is GAGVSQSPRYKVAKRGQDVALRCDPISGHVSLFWYQQALGQGPEFLTYFQNEAQLDKSGLPSDRFFAERPEGSVSTLKIQRTQQEDSAVYLCASSPDRVGYTEAFFGQGTRLTVV.

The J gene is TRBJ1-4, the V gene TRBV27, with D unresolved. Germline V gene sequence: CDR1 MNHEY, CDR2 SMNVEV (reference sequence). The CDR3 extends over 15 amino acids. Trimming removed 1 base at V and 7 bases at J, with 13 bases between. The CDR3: CASSLFGGLGEKLFF. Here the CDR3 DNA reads TGTGCCAGCAGTTTATTTGGAGGGTTGGGTGAAAAACTGTTTTTT.

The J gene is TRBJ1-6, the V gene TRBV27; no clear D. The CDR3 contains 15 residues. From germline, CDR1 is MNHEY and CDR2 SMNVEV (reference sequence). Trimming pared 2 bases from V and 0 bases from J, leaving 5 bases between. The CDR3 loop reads CASSLGSSYNSPLHF. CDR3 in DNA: TGTGCCAGCAGTTTAGGTAGCTCCTATAATTCACCCCTCCACTTT.